Listed below are T cell receptor beta chains from one sample, sequenced in a study of identical twins. TCRdb re-called the 5' RACE reads with MiXCR, one entry per CDR3 protein. The sample carries more than 600,000 distinct CDR3 sequences, 18% recorded once. The data also belong to a second study, concerning T cells expressing NK-cell markers.

Source material: PBMCs. The receptors derive from a woman under 30 in good health. Each CDR3 is given with its conserved first and last residue. D genes are given only for firm matches. A clone size is listed for some rows: how often the clone was seen (once, few, many), or a class if it is expanded.

D,J,V,size,CDR3,DNA
TRBD2,TRBJ2-7,TRBV10-3,-,CAISLAGAVYEQYF,TGTGCCATCAGCCTAGCGGGAGCGGTGTACGAGCAGTACTTC
-,TRBJ1-1,TRBV12-3/TRBV12-4,-,CASRRQYTEAFF,TGTGCCAGCAGGAGACAGTACACTGAAGCTTTCTTT
TRBD2,TRBJ2-1,TRBV3-1,-,CASSPKAGAVNEQFF,TGTGCCAGCAGCCCAAAAGCGGGAGCAGTCAATGAGCAGTTCTTC
-,TRBJ2-7,TRBV20-1,-,CSARDPISEPYEQYF,TGCAGTGCTAGAGATCCTATATCAGAACCCTACGAGCAGTACTTC
-,TRBJ2-2,TRBV20-1,-,CSARDLSANTGELFF,TGCAGTGCTAGAGATCTCTCTGCCAACACCGGGGAGCTGTTTTTT
TRBD2,TRBJ2-7,TRBV10-3,few,CAISSSLGTSGTYEQYF,TGTGCCATCAGTTCTTCTTTGGGGACTAGCGGCACCTACGAGCAGTACTTC
TRBD2,TRBJ2-7,TRBV7-8,many,CASSLDRTSGGEQYF,TGTGCCAGCAGCTTAGATCGAACTAGCGGGGGCGAGCAGTACTTC
-,TRBJ2-3,TRBV4-1,few,CASSPLWDHPDTQYF,TGCGCCAGCAGCCCCTTATGGGACCATCCGGATACGCAGTATTTT
TRBD2,TRBJ2-2,TRBV12-3/TRBV12-4,many,CASSLARSGGAGELFF,TGTGCCAGCAGTTTAGCGCGGAGCGGGGGGGCCGGGGAGCTGTTTTTT
TRBD2,TRBJ2-1,TRBV3-1,-,CASSQVPTSGRNEQFF,TGTGCCAGCAGCCAGGTTCCGACTAGCGGGAGAAATGAGCAGTTCTTC
-,TRBJ2-7,TRBV6-5,few,CASSYLGPRYEQYF,TGTGCCAGCAGTTACTTAGGACCTCGCTACGAGCAGTACTTC
-,TRBJ1-2,TRBV12-3/TRBV12-4,-,CASRATDSKRVYTF,TGTGCCAGCAGGGCCACGGACAGTAAGAGGGTCTACACCTTC
TRBD2,TRBJ2-7,TRBV3-1,-,CASSQDLTSGGINEQYF,TGTGCCAGCAGCCAAGATTTGACTAGCGGGGGAATCAACGAGCAGTACTTC
-,TRBJ2-2,TRBV7-2,-,CASSLFYVGELFF,TGTGCCAGCAGCTTATTCTACGTGGGGGAGCTGTTTTTT
-,TRBJ2-3,TRBV7-6,few,CASSLGLGSDTQYF,TGTGCCAGCAGCTTAGGGCTGGGATCAGATACGCAGTATTTT
-,TRBJ2-1,TRBV9,-,CASSETTGYNEQFF,TGTGCCAGCAGCGAAACCACAGGGTACAATGAGCAGTTCTTC
TRBD2,TRBJ2-5,TRBV10-3,-,CAIGGTSGGQETQYF,TGTGCCATCGGAGGGACTAGCGGGGGCCAAGAGACCCAGTACTTC
-,TRBJ1-2,TRBV12-3/TRBV12-4,-,CASSLVPGNGYTF,TGTGCCAGCAGTTTAGTTCCCGGTAATGGCTACACCTTC
-,TRBJ2-1,TRBV20-1,many,CSARRGGTGGTGEQFF,TGCAGTGCTAGACGTGGGGGCACTGGGGGAACAGGCGAGCAGTTCTTC
-,TRBJ2-6,TRBV10-3,-,CAIMDISGANVLTF,TGTGCCATCATGGATATCTCTGGGGCCAACGTCCTGACTTTC
-,TRBJ2-3,TRBV7-2,many,CASSLLLYTQYF,TGTGCCAGCAGCTTACTGCTCTACACGCAGTATTTT
-,TRBJ2-7,TRBV6-5,-,CASSYFHVRNGSYEQYF,TGTGCCAGCAGTTACTTTCACGTCCGTAACGGCTCCTACGAGCAGTACTTC
-,TRBJ1-1,TRBV9,-,CASSALAGNTEAFF,TGTGCCAGCAGCGCATTGGCGGGGAACACTGAAGCTTTCTTT
-,TRBJ1-1,TRBV6-5,-,CASSYSSLGGDTEAFF,TGTGCCAGCAGTTACTCGAGCCTCGGAGGGGACACTGAAGCTTTCTTT
TRBD2,TRBJ2-3,TRBV20-1,-,CSAGGLARSDTQYF,TGCAGTGCTGGCGGACTAGCGAGATCAGATACGCAGTATTTT
TRBD2,TRBJ2-5,TRBV9,-,CASSHGGAGKETQYF,TGTGCCAGCAGCCATGGGGGAGCGGGGAAAGAGACCCAGTACTTC
TRBD2,TRBJ2-5,TRBV20-1,-,CSARDLAGAGIQETQYF,TGCAGTGCTAGAGACCTAGCGGGGGCAGGAATCCAAGAGACCCAGTACTTC
-,TRBJ1-2,TRBV27,few,CASSLSMETYGYTF,TGTGCCAGCAGTTTATCGATGGAGACCTATGGCTACACCTTC
-,TRBJ2-7,TRBV5-1,once,CASSLYLGGEQYF,TGCGCCAGCAGCTTATACCTAGGCGGCGAGCAGTACTTC
TRBD1,TRBJ2-1,TRBV28,few,CASTADRVNEQFF,TGTGCCAGCACCGCGGACAGGGTAAATGAGCAGTTCTTC
-,TRBJ2-1,TRBV5-6,-,CASSLSGGGQGSYNEQFF,TGTGCCAGCAGCTTGAGCGGGGGAGGACAGGGTTCCTACAATGAGCAGTTCTTC
-,TRBJ1-4,TRBV5-5,-,CASSLITYEGLFF,TGTGCCAGCAGCTTGATCACCTACGAGGGACTGTTTTTT